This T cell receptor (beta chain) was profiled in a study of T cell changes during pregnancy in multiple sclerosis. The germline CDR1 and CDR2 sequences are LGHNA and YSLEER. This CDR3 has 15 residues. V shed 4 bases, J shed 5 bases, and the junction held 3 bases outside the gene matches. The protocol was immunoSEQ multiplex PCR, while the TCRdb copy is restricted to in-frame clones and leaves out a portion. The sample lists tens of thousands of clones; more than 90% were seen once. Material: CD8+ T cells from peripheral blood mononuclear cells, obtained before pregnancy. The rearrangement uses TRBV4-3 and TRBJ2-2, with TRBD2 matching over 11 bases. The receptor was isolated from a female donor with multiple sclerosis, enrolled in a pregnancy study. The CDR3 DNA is TGCGCCAGCAGCCCGGGACTAGCGGATACCGGGGAGCTGTTTTTT. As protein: CASSPGLADTGELFF.